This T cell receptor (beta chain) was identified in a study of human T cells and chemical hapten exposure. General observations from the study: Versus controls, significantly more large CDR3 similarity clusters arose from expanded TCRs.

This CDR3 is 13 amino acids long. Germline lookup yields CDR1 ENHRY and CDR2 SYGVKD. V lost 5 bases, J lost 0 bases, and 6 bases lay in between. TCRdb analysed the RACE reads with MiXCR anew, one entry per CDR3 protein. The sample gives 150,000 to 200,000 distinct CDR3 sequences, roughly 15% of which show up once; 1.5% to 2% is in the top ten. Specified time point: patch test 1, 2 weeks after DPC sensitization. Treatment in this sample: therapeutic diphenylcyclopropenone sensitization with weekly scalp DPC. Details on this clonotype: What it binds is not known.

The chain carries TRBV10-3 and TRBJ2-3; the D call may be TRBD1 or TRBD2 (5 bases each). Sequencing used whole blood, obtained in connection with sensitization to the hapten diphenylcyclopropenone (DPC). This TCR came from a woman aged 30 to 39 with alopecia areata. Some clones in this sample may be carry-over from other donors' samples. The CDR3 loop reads CAISWDSTDTQYF. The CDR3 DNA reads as TGTGCCATCAGTTGGGACAGCACAGATACGCAGTATTTT.